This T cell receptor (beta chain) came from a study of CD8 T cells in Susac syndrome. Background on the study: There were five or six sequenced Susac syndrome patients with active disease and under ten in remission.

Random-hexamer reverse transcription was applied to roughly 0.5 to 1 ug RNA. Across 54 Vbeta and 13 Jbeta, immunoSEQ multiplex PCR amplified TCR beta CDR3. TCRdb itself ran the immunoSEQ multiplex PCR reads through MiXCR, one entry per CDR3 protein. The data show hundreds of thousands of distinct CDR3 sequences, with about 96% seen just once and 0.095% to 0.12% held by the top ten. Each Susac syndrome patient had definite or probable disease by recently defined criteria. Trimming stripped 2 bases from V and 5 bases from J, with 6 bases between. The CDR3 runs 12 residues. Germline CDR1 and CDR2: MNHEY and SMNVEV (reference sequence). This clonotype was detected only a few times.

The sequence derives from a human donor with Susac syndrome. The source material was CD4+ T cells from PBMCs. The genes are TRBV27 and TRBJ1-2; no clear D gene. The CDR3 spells CASSLRGYGYTF. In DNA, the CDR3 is TGTGCCAGCAGTTTACGCGGTTATGGCTACACCTTC.